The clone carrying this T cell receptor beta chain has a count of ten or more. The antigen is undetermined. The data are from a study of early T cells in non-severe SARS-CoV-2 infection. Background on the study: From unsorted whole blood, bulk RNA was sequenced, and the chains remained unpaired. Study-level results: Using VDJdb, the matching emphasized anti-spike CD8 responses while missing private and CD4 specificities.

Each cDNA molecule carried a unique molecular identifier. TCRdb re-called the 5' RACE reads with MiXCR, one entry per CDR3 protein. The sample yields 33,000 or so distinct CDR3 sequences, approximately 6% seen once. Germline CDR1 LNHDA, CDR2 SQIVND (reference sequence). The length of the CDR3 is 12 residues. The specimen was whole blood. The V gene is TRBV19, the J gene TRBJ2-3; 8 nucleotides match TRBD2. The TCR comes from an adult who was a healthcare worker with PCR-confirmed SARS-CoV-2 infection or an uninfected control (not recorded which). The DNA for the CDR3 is TGTGCTACTAGCGGTGACACAGATACGCAGTATTTT. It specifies CATSGDTDTQYF.